The table lists the clone carrying this TCR beta chain with a count of one. This sample is part of a study of T cell responses to AZD1222 COVID-19 vaccine. CDR1 and CDR2 from the germline V gene are SGHAT and FQNNGV. Trimming removed 6 bases from V and 6 bases from J, with 11 bases in between. The CDR3 is 12 residues long. Method: immunoSEQ multiplex PCR; TCRdb's copy keeps in-frame clones and lacks some. The repertoire holds some 140,000 clones, with less than 95% as singletons. The rearrangement links TRBV11-2 to TRBJ1-2; D possibly corresponds to TRBD1 (5 bases). This TCR was sampled from an adult in good health. The source was peripheral blood, collected on day 0 of AZD1222 vaccination. DNA of the CDR3: TGTGCCAGCAGGACGGGACTTGATGGCTACACCTTC. This gives the protein CASRTGLDGYTF. The whole variable domain, remainder taken from reference TRBV11-2 and TRBJ1-2, is EAGVAQSPRYKIIEKRQSVAFWCNPISGHATLYWYQQILGQGPKLLIQFQNNGVVDDSQLPKDRFSAERLKGVDSTLKIQPAKLEDSAVYLCASRTGLDGYTFGSGTRLTVV.